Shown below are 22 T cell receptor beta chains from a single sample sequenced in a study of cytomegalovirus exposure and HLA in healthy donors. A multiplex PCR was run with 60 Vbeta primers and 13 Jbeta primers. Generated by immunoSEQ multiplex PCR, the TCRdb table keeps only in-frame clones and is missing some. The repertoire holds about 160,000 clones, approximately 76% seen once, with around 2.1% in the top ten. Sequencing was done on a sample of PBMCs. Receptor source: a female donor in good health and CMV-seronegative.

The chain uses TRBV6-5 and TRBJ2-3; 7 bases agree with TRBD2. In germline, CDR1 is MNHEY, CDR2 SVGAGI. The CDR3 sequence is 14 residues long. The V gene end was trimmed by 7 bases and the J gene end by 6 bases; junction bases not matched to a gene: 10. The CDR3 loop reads CASKEGGSGDTQYF. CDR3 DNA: TGTGCCAGCAAGGAGGGCGGGAGTGGGGATACGCAGTATTTT.

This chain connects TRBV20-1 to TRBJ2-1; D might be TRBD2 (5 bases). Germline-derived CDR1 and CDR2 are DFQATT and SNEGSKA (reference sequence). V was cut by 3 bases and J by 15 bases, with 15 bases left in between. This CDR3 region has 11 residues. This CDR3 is CSARGGSTSFF. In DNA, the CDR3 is TGCAGTGCTAGGGGTGGGAGTACGTCGTTCTTC.

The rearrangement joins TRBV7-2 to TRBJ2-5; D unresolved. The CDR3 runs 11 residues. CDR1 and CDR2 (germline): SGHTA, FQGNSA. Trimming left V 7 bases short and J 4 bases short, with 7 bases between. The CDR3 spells CASTESETQYF. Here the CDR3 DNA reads TGTGCCAGCACCGAGTCAGAGACCCAGTACTTC.

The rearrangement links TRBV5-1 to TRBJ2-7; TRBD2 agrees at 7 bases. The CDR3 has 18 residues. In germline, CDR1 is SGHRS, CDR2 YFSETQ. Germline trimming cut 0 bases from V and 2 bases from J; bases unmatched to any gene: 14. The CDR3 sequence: CASSLAVVGGNRPYEQYF. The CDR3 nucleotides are TGCGCCAGCAGCTTGGCCGTTGTGGGAGGGAATAGGCCCTACGAGCAGTACTTC.

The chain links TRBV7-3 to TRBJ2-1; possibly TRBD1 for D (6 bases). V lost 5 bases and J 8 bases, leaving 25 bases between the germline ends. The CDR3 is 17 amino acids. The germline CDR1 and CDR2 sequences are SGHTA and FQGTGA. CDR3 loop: CASSRLRQAGVSDEQFF. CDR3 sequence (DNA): TGTGCCAGCAGCCGACTTAGACAGGCCGGGGTCAGTGATGAGCAGTTCTTC.

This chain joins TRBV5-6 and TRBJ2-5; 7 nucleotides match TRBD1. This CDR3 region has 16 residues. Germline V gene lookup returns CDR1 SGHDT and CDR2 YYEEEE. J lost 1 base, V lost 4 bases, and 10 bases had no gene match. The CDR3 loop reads CASSHEMDRRQETQYF. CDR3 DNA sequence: TGTGCCAGCAGCCACGAAATGGACAGGCGCCAAGAGACCCAGTACTTC.

The CDR3 reads CASSILAGTGGNEQFF. CDR3 nucleotides: TGTGCCAGTAGTATACTAGCCGGGACAGGGGGCAATGAGCAGTTCTTC. This chain uses TRBV19 with TRBJ2-1; TRBD1 matches at 11 bases. The CDR3 sequence is 16 residues long. The V and J ends lost 2 bases and 6 bases, in that order; junction bases with no gene match: 6. In germline, CDR1 is LNHDA, CDR2 SQIVND (reference sequence).

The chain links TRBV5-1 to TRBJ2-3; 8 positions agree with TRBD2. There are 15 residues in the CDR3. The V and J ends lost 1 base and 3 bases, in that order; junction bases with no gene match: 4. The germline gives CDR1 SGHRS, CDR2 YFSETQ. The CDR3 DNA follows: TGCGCCAGCAGCTTGCGGGGGGGGATGACAGATACGCAGTATTTT. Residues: CASSLRGGMTDTQYF.

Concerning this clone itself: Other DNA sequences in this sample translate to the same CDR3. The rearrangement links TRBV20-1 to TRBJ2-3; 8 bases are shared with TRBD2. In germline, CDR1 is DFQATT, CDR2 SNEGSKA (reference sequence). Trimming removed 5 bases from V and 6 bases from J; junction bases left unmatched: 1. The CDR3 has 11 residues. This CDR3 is CSASGGDTQYF. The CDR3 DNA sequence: TGCAGTGCTTCGGGGGGGGATACGCAGTATTTT.

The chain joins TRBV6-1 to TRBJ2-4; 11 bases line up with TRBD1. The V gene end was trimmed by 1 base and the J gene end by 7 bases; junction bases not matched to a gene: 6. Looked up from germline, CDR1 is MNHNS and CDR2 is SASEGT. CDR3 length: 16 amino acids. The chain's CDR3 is CASSEVRGQGANIQYF. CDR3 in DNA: TGTGCCAGCAGTGAAGTTAGAGGACAGGGGGCGAACATTCAGTACTTC.

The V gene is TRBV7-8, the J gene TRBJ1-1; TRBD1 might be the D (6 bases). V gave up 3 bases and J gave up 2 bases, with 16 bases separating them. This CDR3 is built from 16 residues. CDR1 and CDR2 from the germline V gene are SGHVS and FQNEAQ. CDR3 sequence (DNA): TGTGCCAGCAGCTTGCGGGTACAGGGAACCAACACTGAAGCTTTCTTT. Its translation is CASSLRVQGTNTEAFF.

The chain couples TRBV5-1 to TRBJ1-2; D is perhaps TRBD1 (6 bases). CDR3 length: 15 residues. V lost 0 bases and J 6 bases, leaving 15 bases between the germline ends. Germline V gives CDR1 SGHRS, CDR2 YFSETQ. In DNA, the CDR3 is TGCGCCAGCAGCTTGGCCGGGGTCCGGACAGATGGCTACACCTTC. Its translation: CASSLAGVRTDGYTF.

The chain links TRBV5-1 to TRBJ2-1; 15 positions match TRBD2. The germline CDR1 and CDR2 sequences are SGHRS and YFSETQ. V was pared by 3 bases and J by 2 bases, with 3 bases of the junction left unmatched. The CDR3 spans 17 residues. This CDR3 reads CASSWGLAGGAYNEQFF. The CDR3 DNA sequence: TGCGCCAGCAGCTGGGGACTAGCGGGAGGAGCCTACAATGAGCAGTTCTTC.

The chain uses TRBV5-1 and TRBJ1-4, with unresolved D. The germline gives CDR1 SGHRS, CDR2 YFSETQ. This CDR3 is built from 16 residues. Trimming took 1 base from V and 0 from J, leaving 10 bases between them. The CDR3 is CASSLRSVATNEKLFF. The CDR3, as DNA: TGCGCCAGCAGCTTGCGCAGTGTTGCAACTAATGAAAAACTGTTTTTT.

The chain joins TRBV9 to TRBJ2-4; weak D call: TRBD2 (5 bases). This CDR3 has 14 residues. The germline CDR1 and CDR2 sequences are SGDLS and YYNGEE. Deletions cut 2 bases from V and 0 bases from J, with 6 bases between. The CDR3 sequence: CASSVGVAKNIQYF. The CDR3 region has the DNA TGTGCCAGCAGCGTGGGAGTAGCCAAAAACATTCAGTACTTC.

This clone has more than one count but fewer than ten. The CDR3 here is CASSPGPGTSGLYEQYF. The DNA of the CDR3 is TGTGCCAGCTCACCAGGCCCGGGGACTAGCGGTTTATACGAGCAGTACTTC. V usage is TRBV18 and J usage is TRBJ2-7, with 11 bases fitting TRBD2. Germline V gene data show CDR1 as KGHSH and CDR2 as LQKENI. With 2 bases clipped from V and 4 bases from J, the junction kept 10 bases outside the gene matches. This CDR3 comprises 17 residues.

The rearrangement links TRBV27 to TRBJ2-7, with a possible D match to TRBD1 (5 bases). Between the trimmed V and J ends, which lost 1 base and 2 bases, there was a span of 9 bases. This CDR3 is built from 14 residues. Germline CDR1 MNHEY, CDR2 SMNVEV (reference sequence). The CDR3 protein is CASSLLGATYEQYF. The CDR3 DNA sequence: TGTGCCAGCAGTTTATTAGGGGCCACCTACGAGCAGTACTTC.

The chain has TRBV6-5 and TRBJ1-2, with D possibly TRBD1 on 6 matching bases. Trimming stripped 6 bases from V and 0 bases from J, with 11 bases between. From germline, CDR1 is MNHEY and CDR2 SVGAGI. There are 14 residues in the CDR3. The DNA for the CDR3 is TGTGCCAGCAGCGGGGGGACAACTAACTATGGCTACACCTTC. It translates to CASSGGTTNYGYTF.

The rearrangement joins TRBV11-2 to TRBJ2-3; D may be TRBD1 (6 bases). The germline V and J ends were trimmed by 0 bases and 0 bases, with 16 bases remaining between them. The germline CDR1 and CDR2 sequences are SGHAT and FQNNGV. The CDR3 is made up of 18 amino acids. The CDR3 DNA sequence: TGTGCCAGCAGCTTAGACTTGCTGGGGGCGGCTAGCACAGATACGCAGTATTTT. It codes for CASSLDLLGAASTDTQYF.

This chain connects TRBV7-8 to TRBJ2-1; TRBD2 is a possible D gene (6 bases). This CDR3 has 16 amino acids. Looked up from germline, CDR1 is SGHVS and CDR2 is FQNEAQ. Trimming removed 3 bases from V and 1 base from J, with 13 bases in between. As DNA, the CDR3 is TGTGCCAGCAGCTTTGCGGAGGGTAGTTCCTACAATGAGCAGTTCTTC. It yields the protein CASSFAEGSSYNEQFF.

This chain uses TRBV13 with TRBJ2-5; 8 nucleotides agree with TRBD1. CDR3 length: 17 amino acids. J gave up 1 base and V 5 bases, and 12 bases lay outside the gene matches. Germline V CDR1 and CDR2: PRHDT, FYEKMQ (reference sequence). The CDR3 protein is CASSPWARQGTQETQYF. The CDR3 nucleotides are TGTGCCAGCAGCCCCTGGGCCCGACAGGGGACCCAAGAGACCCAGTACTTC.

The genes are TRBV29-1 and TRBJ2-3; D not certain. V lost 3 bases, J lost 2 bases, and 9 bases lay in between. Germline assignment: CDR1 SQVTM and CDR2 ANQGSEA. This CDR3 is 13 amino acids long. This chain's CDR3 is CSVEVQTTDTQYF. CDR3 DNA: TGCAGCGTTGAGGTACAGACCACAGATACGCAGTATTTT.